This T cell receptor (beta chain) was documented in a study of STAT5B mutations in CD4+ large granular lymphocyte leukemia (dated by TCRdb to between 2021 and 2024). Regarding the research as a whole: Among healthy controls, the CDR3 'QG' motif was associated with a particular HLA allele. The study compared the TCRbeta repertoires of patients with CD4+ T-cell large granular lymphocyte leukemia against the TCRbeta repertoires of healthy blood donors. Flow cytometry on FACSCanto II or FACSVerse showed that the purified fractions were more than 95% pure among lymphocytes. What the study reported, not specific to this receptor: Compared with healthy CD4+ repertoires, CD4-sorted patient repertoires appeared more clonal, and this difference remained even after the putative leukemic clones were removed. Main leukemic clonotypes were private to each patient, although 20% to 25% of the main leukemic clonotypes were found at low frequency in the non-leukemic repertoires of other patients. The data were not HLA-matched, and the higher clonality in CD4+ T-LGLL than in CD8+ T-LGLL could be due to the relatively small sample size. TRBV06-family usage was enriched among the top patient clones (8/27) compared with healthy controls (2/35).

Buffy coats from over 35 blood donors, supplied by the Finnish Red Cross blood service, were used as healthy controls. All TCR-sequenced material derived from peripheral blood: patient blood samples and healthy donor buffy coats. Peripheral blood mononuclear cells were isolated by Ficoll-Hypaque gradient centrifugation. CD4+ cells were magnetically purified from the buffy coats of healthy controls. Genomic DNA was extracted with the Gentra Puregene Cell and Tissue kit and quantified on a Qubit 2.0 fluorometer. Regarding this clone: Its antigen has not been determined. Base qualities are missing; no much larger clone stands one base away.

TCRbeta rearrangements were sequenced from genomic DNA using the immunoSEQ assay at survey resolution. In the original analysis: A lowest detectable productive clonotype frequency of 2.59 x 10-5 was observed in the TCR sequencing data. Only productive TCRbeta rearrangements, defined as complete and in-frame sequences, were included in the analyses. Clonality for each sample was calculated as Simpson clonality in the immunoSEQ Analyzer version 3.0. Based on frequency, clones were grouped as very rare, small, medium, large (1-20%) or hyperexpanded (>20%). OLGA 1.2.3 estimated generation probabilities, VDJtools produced V-gene circos plots, VDJdb was queried for specificities, and GLIPH identified CDR3 motifs. Imported from immuneACCESS, the table was reduced by TCRdb to in-frame sequences with V and J called. These copies leave out some clones; in studies compared against another copy, an unresolved V gene accounts for under half, and the cause of the remainder is not known. D and trimming come from the DNA, and the V and J calls and clone size come from that table. This sample has under 55,000 clones in its table, and 80% to 90% of those were observed once. The ten top clones hold 2.6% of the sample.

Taken from cysteine to phenylalanine, the CDR3 has 15 residues. Just the 45-base CDR3 DNA is kept, in frame starting at base 1. Based on the germline V gene, the CDR1 and CDR2 sequences are SGHRS and YFSETQ. Between the V and J ends, shortened by 0 bases and 0 bases respectively, the junction contains 9 bases. Specimen: CD4+ T cells from blood buffy coats. This sequence was found in a human donor in good health. In this chain, TRBV5-1 is recombined with TRBJ1-1; confidence is insufficient to name the D gene. The CDR3 region: CASSLASGLNTEAFF. The nucleotides read TGCGCCAGCAGCTTGGCTTCAGGCTTGAACACTGAAGCTTTCTTT.